These 5 T cell receptor beta chains came from one sample sequenced in a study of siplizumab effects on memory and regulatory T cells. Only in-frame clones appear in the TCRdb table, and some are missing; sequencing was by immunoSEQ multiplex PCR. The repertoire has over 80,000 clones, about 94% of them found once; the top ten carry about 1.4%. Sample: non-Treg CD4+ T cells sorted from blood. The source is a human donor in good health.

This clone was counted once. Additional DNA sequences in this sample encode the identical CDR3. V usage is TRBV28 and J usage is TRBJ1-2, with D possibly TRBD1 on 5 matching bases. Trimming removed 2 bases from V and 7 bases from J, with 8 bases in between. The CDR3 is 12 amino acids. Looked up from germline, CDR1 is MDHEN and CDR2 is SYDVKM. The CDR3 DNA is TGTGCCAGCAGTTTAACAGGTGGTGGCTACACCTTC. Residues: CASSLTGGGYTF.

This chain connects TRBV6-5 to TRBJ1-5, with D possibly being TRBD1 (6 bases). CDR1 is MNHEY, CDR2 SVGAGI, per germline. The germline V and J ends were trimmed by 6 bases and 3 bases, with 12 bases remaining between them. The CDR3 length is 14 residues. DNA of the CDR3: TGTGCCAGCAGAAATACAGGGTTCAATCAGCCCCAGCATTTT. Residues: CASRNTGFNQPQHF.

J is TRBJ2-2 and V is TRBV7-2, with TRBD2 as a possible D gene (5 bases). V lost 5 bases and J lost 9, with 13 bases in between. This CDR3 spans 13 amino acids. Germline V gene lookup returns CDR1 SGHTA and CDR2 FQGNSA. DNA of the CDR3: TGTGCCAGCAGCCCAGGAGGAGTAAGGGAGCTGTTTTTT. It encodes CASSPGGVRELFF.

The chain joins TRBV5-1 to TRBJ2-3; maybe TRBD2 (6 bases). Trimming took 1 base from V and 2 from J, leaving 11 bases between them. Germline CDR1 SGHRS, CDR2 YFSETQ. The CDR3 covers 15 residues. CDR3 bases: TGCGCCAGCAGCTTGACTAGCAGAAACACAGATACGCAGTATTTT. Amino acid sequence: CASSLTSRNTDTQYF. Looking up the rest from reference TRBV5-1 and TRBJ2-3 gives the full variable domain: KAGVTQTPRYLIKTRGQQVTLSCSPISGHRSVSWYQQTPGQGLQFLFEYFSETQRNKGNFPGRFSGRQFSNSRSEMNVSTLELGDSALYLCASSLTSRNTDTQYFGPGTRLTVL.

V is TRBV28 and J is TRBJ2-2, with 8 bases identical to TRBD2. CDR1 and CDR2 from the germline V gene are MDHEN and SYDVKM. The junction had 9 bases not matched to a gene; V was cut back by 6 bases and J by 6 bases. The CDR3 runs to 15 residues. For the CDR3, the DNA is TGTGCCAGCAGCCCCGGGACTAGTCGGGCCGGGGAGCTGTTTTTT. It translates to CASSPGTSRAGELFF.